The clone carrying this TCR beta chain was observed many times. Its target is unknown. RNA transcripts yielded amplified TCR beta CDR3 regions. First-round RT-PCR used HTBI primers; second-round multiplex PCR followed. One entry per CDR3 protein, called by TCRdb with MiXCR from the multiplex PCR reads. The table shows roughly 410,000 distinct CDR3 sequences, with less than 20% occurring only once. Germline V gives CDR1 MNHEY, CDR2 SVGAGI. This CDR3 is 13 amino acids long. V dropped 2 bases and J dropped 3 bases, with 5 bases sitting between them. This specimen belongs to a study of Graves' ophthalmopathy and Graves' hyperthyroidism. Study-level findings and limits: Clonotypes were expanded in thyroid at above 0.001 frequency, and most also appeared in blood.

Sequenced: peripheral blood. This TCR was sampled from a woman aged 18-29 years with stable Graves' hyperthyroidism. The chain combines TRBV6-5 with TRBJ1-5; no reliable D call. The CDR3 sequence: CASSYRDNQPQHF. The DNA for the CDR3 is TGTGCCAGCAGTTACCGGGACAATCAGCCCCAGCATTTT.